These T cell receptor beta chains were read from a single sample in a study of T cells in localized non-small cell lung cancer. Generated by immunoSEQ multiplex PCR, the TCRdb table keeps only in-frame clones and is missing some. Of 25,000 to 30,000 clones listed, around 92% are singletons. The sequencing here drew on peripheral blood mononuclear cells, taken before any cancer treatment. Source of these receptors: a woman between 40 and 69 years old with stage III lung adenocarcinoma. The CDR3 runs from the conserved cysteine through the conserved F or W. Each record gives: J gene, clone size, D gene, V gene, CDR3 DNA, CDR3 protein. A D gene is named only where the DNA matches it firmly. Only part of the rows carry a size: once, few, many, or a class if the clone is expanded.

>TRBJ1-6|-|-|TRBV18
TGTGCCAGCTCACAATCGACCGCTAATTCACCCCTCCACTTT
CASSQSTANSPLHF
>TRBJ1-1|-|-|TRBV7-9
TGTGCCAGCAGCGAGTTTGGGGGGGCGCATCCGAACACTGAAGCTTTCTTT
CASSEFGGAHPNTEAFF
>TRBJ1-5|-|-|TRBV5-5
TGTGCCAGCAGCTTGGTTGCAGAATATGTTCAGCCCCAGCATTTT
CASSLVAEYVQPQHF
>TRBJ1-3|-|TRBD1|TRBV18
TGTGCCAGCTCACCCCGGGACAGAGGAAACACCATATATTTT
CASSPRDRGNTIYF
>TRBJ1-5|-|TRBD1|TRBV4-2
TGTGCCAGCAGCCAAGAGCGACAGGGACCCTTCGTCGCCCAGCATTTT
CASSQERQGPFVAQHF
>TRBJ1-3|-|-|TRBV4-2
TGTGCCAGCAGCCAAGAAAGGACAATCTCTGGAAACACCATATATTTT
CASSQERTISGNTIYF
>TRBJ1-4|once|-|TRBV27
TGTGCCAGCAGTTCAGATGCAACTAATGAAAAACTGTTTTTT
CASSSDATNEKLFF
>TRBJ2-1|once|TRBD1|TRBV10-3
TGTGCCGCCGCCGGGACAGGGCTTAATGAGCAGTTCTTC
CAAAGTGLNEQFF
>TRBJ1-1|-|-|TRBV6-5
TGTGCCAGCAGTCCGCAGGGCCCGCCGACTGAAGCTTTCTTT
CASSPQGPPTEAFF
>TRBJ2-1|-|-|TRBV5-6
TGTGCCAGCAGCTTGGGGCGGGCGACCTACAATGAGCAGTTCTTC
CASSLGRATYNEQFF
>TRBJ2-5|-|-|TRBV6-5
TGTGCCAGCAGTCCCGGGGAGACCCAGTACTTC
CASSPGETQYF
>TRBJ2-7|-|-|TRBV5-1
TGCGCCAGCAGAGGAAGTACCTACGAGCAGTACTTC
CASRGSTYEQYF
>TRBJ1-4|-|-|TRBV5-1
TGCGCCAGCAGCTTTCTCGGTACAACTAATGAAAAACTGTTTTTT
CASSFLGTTNEKLFF
>TRBJ1-5|-|TRBD1|TRBV10-3
TGTGCCATCAGTGAGTCGGGGACAGGAGTCAGGCCCCAGCATTTT
CAISESGTGVRPQHF
>TRBJ1-5|-|-|TRBV2
TGTGCCAGCAGTGAAGCTCTAGACTTCGGGCCCCAGCATTTT
CASSEALDFGPQHF
>TRBJ2-3|-|TRBD2|TRBV18
TGTGCCAGCTCACCCCTACTAGCGGAAGGCACAGATACGCAGTATTTT
CASSPLLAEGTDTQYF
>TRBJ1-5|-|TRBD1|TRBV18
TGTGCCAGCTCACCTAAGGGGGCAGGGGGCAAGTATCAGCCCCAGCATTTT
CASSPKGAGGKYQPQHF
>TRBJ1-5|once|TRBD1|TRBV6-5
TGTGCCAGCAGTTTGGACAGGGAAGATCAGCCCCAGCATTTT
CASSLDREDQPQHF
>TRBJ2-1|-|TRBD1|TRBV6-4
TGTGCCAGCAGTGCCGGGACAGGGGAGGGCAATGAGCAGTTCTTC
CASSAGTGEGNEQFF
>TRBJ2-1|-|TRBD2|TRBV6-5
TGTGCCAGCAGACGGACTAGCGGGATCGGCAATGAGCAGTTCTTC
CASRRTSGIGNEQFF
>TRBJ1-1|-|TRBD1|TRBV18
TGTGCCAGCTCACCATCCACAGGGGGAACTGAAGCTTTCTTT
CASSPSTGGTEAFF
>TRBJ2-3|-|TRBD2|TRBV4-3
TGCGCCAGCAGCCAATCGTTTACCGGGACTAGCGGGATTTCGACCTCCATGGATACGCAGTATTTT
CASSQSFTGTSGISTSMDTQYF